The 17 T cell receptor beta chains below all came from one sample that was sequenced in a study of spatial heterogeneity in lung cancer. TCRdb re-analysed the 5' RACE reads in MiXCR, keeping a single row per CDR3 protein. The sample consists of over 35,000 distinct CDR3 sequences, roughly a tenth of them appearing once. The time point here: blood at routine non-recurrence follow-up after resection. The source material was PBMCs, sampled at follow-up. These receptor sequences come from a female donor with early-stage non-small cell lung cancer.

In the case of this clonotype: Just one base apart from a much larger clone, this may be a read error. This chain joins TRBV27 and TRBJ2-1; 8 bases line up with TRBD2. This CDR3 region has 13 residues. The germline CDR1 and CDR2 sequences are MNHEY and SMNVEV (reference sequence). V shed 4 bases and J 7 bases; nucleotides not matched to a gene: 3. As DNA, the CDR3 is TGTGCCAGCAGTTCGGGACTAGTGAATGAGCAGTTCTTC. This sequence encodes CASSSGLVNEQFF.

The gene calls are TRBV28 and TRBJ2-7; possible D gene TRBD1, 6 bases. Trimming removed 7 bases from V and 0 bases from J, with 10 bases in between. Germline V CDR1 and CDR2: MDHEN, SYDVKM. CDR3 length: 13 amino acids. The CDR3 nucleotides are TGTGCCAGCACAGGACAGACCTCCTACGAGCAGTACTTC. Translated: CASTGQTSYEQYF.

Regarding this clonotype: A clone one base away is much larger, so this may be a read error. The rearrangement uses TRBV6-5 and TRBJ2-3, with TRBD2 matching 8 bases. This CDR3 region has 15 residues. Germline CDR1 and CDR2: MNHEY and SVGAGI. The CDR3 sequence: CASRGLAPSTDTLYF. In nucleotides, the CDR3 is TGTGCCAGCAGAGGACTAGCTCCTAGCACAGATACGCTGTATTTT.

The CDR3: CASGSGAKNIQYF. The CDR3, as DNA: TGTGCCAGCGGATCGGGAGCCAAAAACATTCAGTACTTC. V gene TRBV7-9 combines with J gene TRBJ2-4; D not certain. Per germline, CDR1 SEHNR and CDR2 FQNEAQ (reference sequence). Trimming pared 8 bases from V and 0 bases from J, leaving 8 bases between. The CDR3 is 13 residues long. Full variable domain (rest looked up from reference TRBV7-9 and TRBJ2-4): DTGVSQNPRHKITKRGQNVTFRCDPISEHNRLYWYRQTLGQGPEFLTYFQNEAQLEKSRLLSDRFSAERPKGSFSTLEIQRTEQGDSAMYLCASGSGAKNIQYFGAGTRLSVL.

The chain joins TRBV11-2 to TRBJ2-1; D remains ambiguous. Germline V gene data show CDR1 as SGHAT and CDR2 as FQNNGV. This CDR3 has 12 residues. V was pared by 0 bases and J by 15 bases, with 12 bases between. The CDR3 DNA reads TGTGCCAGCAGCTTAGATCTACTGACGGGGTTCTTC. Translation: CASSLDLLTGFF.

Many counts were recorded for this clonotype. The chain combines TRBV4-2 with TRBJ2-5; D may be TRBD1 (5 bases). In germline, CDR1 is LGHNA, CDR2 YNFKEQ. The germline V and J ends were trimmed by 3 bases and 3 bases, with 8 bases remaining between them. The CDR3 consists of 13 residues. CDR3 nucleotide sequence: TGTGCCAGCAGCCAGGACACCGAAGAGACCCAGTACTTC. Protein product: CASSQDTEETQYF.

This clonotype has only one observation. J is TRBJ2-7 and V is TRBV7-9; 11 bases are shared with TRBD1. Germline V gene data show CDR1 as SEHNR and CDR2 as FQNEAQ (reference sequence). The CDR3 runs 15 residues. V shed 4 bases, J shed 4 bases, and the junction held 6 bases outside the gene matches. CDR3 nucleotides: TGTGCCAGCAGCTCCTGGGACAGGGGGACTTACGAGCAGTACTTC. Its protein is CASSSWDRGTYEQYF.

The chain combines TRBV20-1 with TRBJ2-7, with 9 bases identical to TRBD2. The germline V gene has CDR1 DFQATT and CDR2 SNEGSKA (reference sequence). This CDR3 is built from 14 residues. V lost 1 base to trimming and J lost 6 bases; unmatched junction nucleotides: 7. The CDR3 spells CSARVQRGVLEQYF. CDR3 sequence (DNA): TGCAGTGCTAGAGTCCAGCGGGGGGTACTCGAGCAGTACTTC.

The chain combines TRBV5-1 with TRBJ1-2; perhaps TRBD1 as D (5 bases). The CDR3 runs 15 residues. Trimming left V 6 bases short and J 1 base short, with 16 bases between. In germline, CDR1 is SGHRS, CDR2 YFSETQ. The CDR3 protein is CASTSGGADNYGYTF. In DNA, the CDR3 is TGCGCCAGCACCTCAGGCGGGGCCGATAACTATGGCTACACCTTC.

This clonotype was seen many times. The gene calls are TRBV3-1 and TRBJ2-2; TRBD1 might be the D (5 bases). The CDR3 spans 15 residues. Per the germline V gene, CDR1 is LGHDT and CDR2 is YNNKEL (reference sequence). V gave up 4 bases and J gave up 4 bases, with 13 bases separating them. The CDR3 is CASSPVTAFTGELFF. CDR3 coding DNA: TGTGCCAGCAGCCCGGTGACAGCCTTCACCGGGGAGCTGTTTTTT.

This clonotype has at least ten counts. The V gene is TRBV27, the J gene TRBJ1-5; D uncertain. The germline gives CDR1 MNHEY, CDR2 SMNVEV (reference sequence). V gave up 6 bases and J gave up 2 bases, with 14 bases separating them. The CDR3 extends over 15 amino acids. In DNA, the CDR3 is TGTGCCAGCAGCCCTCGAGGGTTTGGCAATCAGCCCCAGCATTTT. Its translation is CASSPRGFGNQPQHF.

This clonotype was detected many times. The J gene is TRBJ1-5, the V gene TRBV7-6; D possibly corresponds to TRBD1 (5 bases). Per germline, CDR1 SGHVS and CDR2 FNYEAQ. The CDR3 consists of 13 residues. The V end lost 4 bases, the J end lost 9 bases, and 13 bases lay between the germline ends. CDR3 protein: CASSSGPQLPQHF. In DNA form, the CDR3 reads TGTGCCAGCAGCTCGGGACCCCAGTTGCCCCAGCATTTT.

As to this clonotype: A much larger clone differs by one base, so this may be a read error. The CDR3 sequence is CASSPLEGSAEAFF. The CDR3 region has the DNA TGTGCCAGCAGTCCTCTGGAAGGTAGCGCTGAAGCTTTCTTT. The J gene is TRBJ1-1, the V gene TRBV6-6; D not resolved. Germline V gene sequence: CDR1 MNHNY, CDR2 SVGAGI (reference sequence). The CDR3 contains 14 residues. V shed 5 bases and J shed 6 bases, with 16 bases lying between them.

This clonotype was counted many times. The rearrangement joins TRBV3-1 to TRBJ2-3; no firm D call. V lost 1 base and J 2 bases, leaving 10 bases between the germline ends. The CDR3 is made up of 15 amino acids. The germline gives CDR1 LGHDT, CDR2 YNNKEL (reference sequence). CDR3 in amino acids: CASSQGVDNTDTQYF. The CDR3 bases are TGTGCCAGCAGCCAAGGGGTTGACAACACAGATACGCAGTATTTT.

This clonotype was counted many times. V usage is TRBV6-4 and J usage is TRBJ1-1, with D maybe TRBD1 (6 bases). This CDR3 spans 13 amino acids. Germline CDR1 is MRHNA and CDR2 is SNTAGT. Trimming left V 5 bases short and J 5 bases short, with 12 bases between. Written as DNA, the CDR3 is TGTGCCAGCAGTCCCGGGGGCGAAACTGAAGCTTTCTTT. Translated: CASSPGGETEAFF.

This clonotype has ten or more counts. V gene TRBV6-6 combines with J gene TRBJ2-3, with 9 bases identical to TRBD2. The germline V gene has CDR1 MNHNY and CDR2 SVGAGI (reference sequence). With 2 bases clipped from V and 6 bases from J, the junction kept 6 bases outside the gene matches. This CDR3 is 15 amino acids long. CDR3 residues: CASSYRAGGPDTQYF. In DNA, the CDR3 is TGTGCCAGCAGTTACAGGGCGGGGGGGCCGGATACGCAGTATTTT.

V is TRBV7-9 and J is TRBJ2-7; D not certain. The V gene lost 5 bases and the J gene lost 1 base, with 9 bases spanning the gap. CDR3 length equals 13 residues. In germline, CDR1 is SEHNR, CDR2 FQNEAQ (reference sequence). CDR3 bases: TGTGCCAGCAGCCCCGAGTCATCCTACGAGCAGTACTTC. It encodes CASSPESSYEQYF. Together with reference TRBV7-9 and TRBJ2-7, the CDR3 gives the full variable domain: DTGVSQNPRHKITKRGQNVTFRCDPISEHNRLYWYRQTLGQGPEFLTYFQNEAQLEKSRLLSDRFSAERPKGSFSTLEIQRTEQGDSAMYLCASSPESSYEQYFGPGTRLTVT.